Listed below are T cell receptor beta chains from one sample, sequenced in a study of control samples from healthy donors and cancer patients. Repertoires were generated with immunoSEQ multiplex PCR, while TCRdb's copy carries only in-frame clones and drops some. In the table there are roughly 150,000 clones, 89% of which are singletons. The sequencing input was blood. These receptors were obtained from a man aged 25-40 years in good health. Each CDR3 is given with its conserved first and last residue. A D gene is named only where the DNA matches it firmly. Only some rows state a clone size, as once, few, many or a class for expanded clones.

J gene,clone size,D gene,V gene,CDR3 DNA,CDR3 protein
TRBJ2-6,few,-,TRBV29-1,TGCAGCGTATACTTAGACAGAACCTCTGGGGCCAACGTCCTGACTTTC,CSVYLDRTSGANVLTF
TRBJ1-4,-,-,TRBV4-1,TGCGCCAGCAGCCCGGACACCTTGGAAAAACTGTTTTTT,CASSPDTLEKLFF
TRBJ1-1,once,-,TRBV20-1,TGCAGTGCTAGTTACGGTTCCAACACTGAAGCTTTCTTT,CSASYGSNTEAFF
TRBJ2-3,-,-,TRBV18,TGTGCCAGCTCAGAAATAGCCACAGATACGCAGTATTTT,CASSEIATDTQYF
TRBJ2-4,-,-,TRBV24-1,TGTGCCACCAGTGATTCGAGAGGGGAAGGAAACATTCAGTACTTC,CATSDSRGEGNIQYF
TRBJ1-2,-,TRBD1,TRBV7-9,TGTGCCAGCAGCTTAGGGACAGGGGGATCGTTTAGGGACTATGGCTACACCTTC,CASSLGTGGSFRDYGYTF
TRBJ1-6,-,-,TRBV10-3,TGTGCCATCAGTGAGTCCGGCCCTAGCGGTTCACCCCTCCACTTT,CAISESGPSGSPLHF
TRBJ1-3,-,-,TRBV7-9,TGTGCCAGCGCCCCTTTTCCTGGAAACACCATATATTTT,CASAPFPGNTIYF
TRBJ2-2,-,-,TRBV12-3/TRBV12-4,TGTGCCAGCAGTTGGTCCGGGTCCGGGGAGCTGTTTTTT,CASSWSGSGELFF
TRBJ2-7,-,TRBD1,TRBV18,TGTGCCAGCTCACCACCGGACAGGGGGGATTACGAGCAGTACTTC,CASSPPDRGDYEQYF
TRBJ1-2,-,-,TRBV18,TGTGCCAGCTCACCGGGGCTTAACTATGGCTACACCTTC,CASSPGLNYGYTF
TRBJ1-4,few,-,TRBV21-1,TGTGCCAGCAGCAATTACAGGGTTGGGGAAAAACTGTTTTTT,CASSNYRVGEKLFF
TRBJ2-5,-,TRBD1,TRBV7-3,TGTGCCAGCAGCCGGGACAGCCAAGAGACCCAGTACTTC,CASSRDSQETQYF
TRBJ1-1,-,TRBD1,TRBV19,TGTGCCAGTAGTCCCCGGGACAGGGGGCTGGGCACTGAAGCTTTCTTT,CASSPRDRGLGTEAFF
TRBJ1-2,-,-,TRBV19,TGTGCCAGTGAGGGGGTTTTGGATGGCTACACCTTC,CASEGVLDGYTF
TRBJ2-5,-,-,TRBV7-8,TGTGCCAGCAGCTTAGTGTCGGACTCCCGGGTGACCCAGTACTTC,CASSLVSDSRVTQYF
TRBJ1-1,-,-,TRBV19,TGTGCCAGTAGTGAAAAGCATGGGCACACTGAAGCTTTCTTT,CASSEKHGHTEAFF
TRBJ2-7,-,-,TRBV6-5,TGTGCCAGCAGTTACCAATCTGGGGGGTACGAGCAGTACTTC,CASSYQSGGYEQYF
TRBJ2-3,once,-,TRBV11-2,TGTGCCAGCAGCCAACACACCGTCAATCCAGATACGCAGTATTTT,CASSQHTVNPDTQYF
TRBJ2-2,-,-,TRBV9,TGTGCCAGCAGCACAACCAGGGGGGGTGCCGACACCGGGGAGCTGTTTTTT,CASSTTRGGADTGELFF
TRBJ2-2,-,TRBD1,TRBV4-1,TGCGCCAGTAGAAGGGACAGGAAGAACACCGGGGAGCTGTTTTTT,CASRRDRKNTGELFF
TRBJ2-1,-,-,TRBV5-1,TGCGCCAGCAGCGTAATGAGCGGTTCCAGCTCCTACAATGAGCAGTTCTTC,CASSVMSGSSSYNEQFF
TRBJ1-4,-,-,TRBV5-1,TGCGCCAGCAGCTTGGCGGGGGGCGCGGAGGAAAAACTGTTTTTT,CASSLAGGAEEKLFF
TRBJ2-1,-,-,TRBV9,TGTGCCAGCAGCAACCGCTTGGAGGGAGGAACGTACAATGAGCAGTTCTTC,CASSNRLEGGTYNEQFF
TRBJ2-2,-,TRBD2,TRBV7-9,TGTGCCAGCAGCTTAGGGGGACTAGCGGGCACCGGGGAGCTGTTTTTT,CASSLGGLAGTGELFF
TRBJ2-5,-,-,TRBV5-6,TGTGCCAGCAGCTTGGCTACAGGGTCGGTACGAGAGACCCAGTACTTC,CASSLATGSVRETQYF
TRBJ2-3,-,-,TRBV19,TGTGCCAGTAAAGGGGGTATTTGGCGGGAGCCTAAAAGCACAGATACGCAGTATTTT,CASKGGIWREPKSTDTQYF
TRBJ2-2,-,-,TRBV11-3,TGTGCCAGCAGCTTTCTCCGGGATGGGACCGGGGAGCTGTTTTTT,CASSFLRDGTGELFF
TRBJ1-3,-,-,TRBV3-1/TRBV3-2,TGTGCCAGCAGCCAAGACAGCGGAAACACCATATATTTT,CASSQDSGNTIYF
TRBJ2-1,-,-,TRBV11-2,TGTGCCAGCAGCCAATACAATGAGCAGTTCTTC,CASSQYNEQFF
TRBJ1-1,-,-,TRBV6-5,TGTGCCAGCAGTTCCAGGGATGAAGCTTTCTTT,CASSSRDEAFF
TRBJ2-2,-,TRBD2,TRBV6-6,TGTGCCAGCAGTTCCTCCGGGACTAGCTCCCCCGGGGAGCTGTTTTTT,CASSSSGTSSPGELFF
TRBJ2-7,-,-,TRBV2,TGTGCCAGCAGTTACAGTTCCTACGAGCAGTACTTC,CASSYSSYEQYF
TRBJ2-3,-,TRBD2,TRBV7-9,TGTGCCAGCAGCCCCCCGGTTAGCGGGGTGGGAGATACGCAGTATTTT,CASSPPVSGVGDTQYF
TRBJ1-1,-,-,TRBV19,TGTGCCAGTAGCTTAAGGGGCGCAGGTGGCACTGAAGCTTTCTTT,CASSLRGAGGTEAFF
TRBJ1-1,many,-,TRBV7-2,TGTGCCAGCACCTTAACCAGAGGGACTGAAGCTTTCTTT,CASTLTRGTEAFF
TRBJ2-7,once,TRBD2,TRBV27,TGTGTACACTTTAACGGGAGGGTGCAGATCTACGAGCAGTACTTC,CVHFNGRVQIYEQYF
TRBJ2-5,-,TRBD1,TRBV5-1,TGCGCCAGCAGCTCTAACCAGGGGGCTCGGGAGACCCAGTACTTC,CASSSNQGARETQYF
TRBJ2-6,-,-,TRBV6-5,TGTGCCAGCACGGAGGCCGGGGCCAACGTCCTGACTTTC,CASTEAGANVLTF
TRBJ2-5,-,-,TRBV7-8,TGTGCCAGCAGCTTAAGCGGGGGACAGGGTACGGTAGAGACCCAGTACTTC,CASSLSGGQGTVETQYF
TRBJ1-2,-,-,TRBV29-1,TGCAGCGTTGTGGTCCCGTCCCTCGGCTATGGCTACACCTTC,CSVVVPSLGYGYTF
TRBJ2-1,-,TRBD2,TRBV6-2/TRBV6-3,TGTGCCAGCAGCCGCGGCGGACTAGCGGCCGTACACTCCTACAATGAGCAGTTCTTC,CASSRGGLAAVHSYNEQFF
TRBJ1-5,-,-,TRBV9,TGTGCCAGCAGCGTAGATTCGAAGCCTGGGGCGCCCCAGCATTTT,CASSVDSKPGAPQHF
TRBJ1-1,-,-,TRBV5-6,TGTGCCAGCAGCTCTGTGGACAGATCTAGAGAAGCTTTCTTT,CASSSVDRSREAFF
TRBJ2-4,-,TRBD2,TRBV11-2,TGTGCCAGCAGCTTGGCTAGCGGGAGAGAGGTCTTC,CASSLASGREVF
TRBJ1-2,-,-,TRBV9,TGTGCCAGCAGCGTAGAAGAGGGTGAGCACTATGGCTACACCTTC,CASSVEEGEHYGYTF
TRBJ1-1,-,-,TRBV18,TGTGCCAGCTCAGATGGACGGGGCCGGGGCAAGACCCCTGAAGCTTTCTTT,CASSDGRGRGKTPEAFF
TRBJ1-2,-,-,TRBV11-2,TGTGCCAGCAGCTTAGACGGGGGCGGCTATGGCTACACCTTC,CASSLDGGGYGYTF
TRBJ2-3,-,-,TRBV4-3,TGCGCCAGCAGCCAAGATCAGGCCCGGGATACGCAGTATTTT,CASSQDQARDTQYF
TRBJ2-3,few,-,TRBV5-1,TGCGCCAGCAGCTCCACGGAGGGGGGCACCACAGATACGCAGTATTTT,CASSSTEGGTTDTQYF
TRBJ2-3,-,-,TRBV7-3,TGTGCCAGCAGCTTACTAGCCGACACAGATACGCAGTATTTT,CASSLLADTDTQYF
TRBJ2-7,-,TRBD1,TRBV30,TGTGCCTACGGGACAGGATCCTACGAGCAGTACTTC,CAYGTGSYEQYF
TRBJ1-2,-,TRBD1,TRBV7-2,TGTGCCAGCAGCTTAGTCGACAGGGGACGCGGCTACACCTTC,CASSLVDRGRGYTF
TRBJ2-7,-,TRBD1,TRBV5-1,TGCGCCAGCAGAAAAGGGGGCTACAACTACGAGCAGTACTTC,CASRKGGYNYEQYF
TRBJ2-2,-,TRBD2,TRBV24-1,TGTGCCACCAGTGACCGACAGGGAAAGGGACTAGCGGAGGCCCCCGGGGAGCTGTTTTTT,CATSDRQGKGLAEAPGELFF
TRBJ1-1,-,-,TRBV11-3,TGTGCCAGCAGCTTAGGGGAGGGGGACACTGAAGCTTTCTTT,CASSLGEGDTEAFF
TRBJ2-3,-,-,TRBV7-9,TGTGCCAGCAGTTTAGGAACAGAAATCACAGATACGCAGTATTTT,CASSLGTEITDTQYF